A single sample is the source of the 24 T cell receptor beta chains below, sequenced in a study of cytomegalovirus exposure and HLA in healthy donors. Vbeta (60) and Jbeta (13) primers were used in the PCR. The protocol was immunoSEQ multiplex PCR, while the TCRdb copy is restricted to in-frame clones and leaves out a portion. The sample records over 150,000 clones, around 80% being singletons. Material: PBMCs. The receptors derive from a girl between 2 and 10 years old in good health and CMV-seropositive.

This clone was recorded once. This chain connects TRBV5-6 to TRBJ2-7, with 10 bases matching TRBD1. Germline V CDR1 and CDR2: SGHDT, YYEEEE. V shed 0 bases and J 4 bases; nucleotides not matched to a gene: 4. The CDR3 runs 15 residues. The chain's CDR3 is CASSLGRDRGYEQYF. The DNA for the CDR3 is TGTGCCAGCAGCTTGGGTCGGGACAGGGGTTACGAGCAGTACTTC.

The chain combines TRBV4-2 with TRBJ1-3; possible D gene TRBD1, 6 bases. Trimming took off 1 base at V and 3 bases at J, with 13 bases between the two ends. The germline V gene has CDR1 LGHNA and CDR2 YNFKEQ. This CDR3 comprises 16 residues. The CDR3 nucleotides read TGTGCCAGCAGCCAAGGGACAGAGGGGGATGGAAACACCATATATTTT. Encoded protein: CASSQGTEGDGNTIYF.

The V call is TRBV7-2, the J call TRBJ1-2, with TRBD1 identical over 7 bases. Looked up from germline, CDR1 is SGHTA and CDR2 is FQGNSA. Trimming cost V 0 bases and J 8 bases; bases outside gene matches: 12. The CDR3 loop spans 16 amino acids. The CDR3 is CASSLASSVPGGGYTF. For the CDR3, the DNA is TGTGCCAGCAGCTTAGCGTCTTCTGTTCCAGGGGGAGGCTACACCTTC.

The chain uses TRBV18 and TRBJ2-3, with D perhaps TRBD1 (5 bases). CDR1 is KGHSH and CDR2 is LQKENI in the germline V gene. CDR3 size: 14 residues. V was cut by 1 base and J by 12 bases, with 17 bases left in between. The CDR3 sequence: CASSPRIIRQGQYF. The CDR3 DNA sequence: TGTGCCAGCTCACCACGCATTATCCGGCAGGGCCAGTATTTT.

The genes are TRBV19 and TRBJ1-5; D is perhaps TRBD1 (5 bases). Germline CDR1 reads LNHDA; CDR2 reads SQIVND (reference sequence). The CDR3 contains 14 residues. Trimming stripped 7 bases from V and 0 bases from J, with 10 bases between. This CDR3 is CASKLGLSNQPQHF. For the CDR3, the DNA is TGTGCCAGTAAATTGGGACTTAGCAATCAGCCCCAGCATTTT.

This rearrangement joins TRBV7-3 to TRBJ2-1, with TRBD1 identical over 8 bases. J gave up 8 bases and V 5 bases, and 5 bases lay outside the gene matches. The CDR3 covers 13 residues. Germline V gene sequence: CDR1 SGHTA, CDR2 FQGTGA. CDR3: CASSKDRGDEQFF. CDR3 coding DNA: TGTGCCAGCAGCAAAGACAGGGGCGATGAGCAGTTCTTC.

This rearrangement joins TRBV29-1 to TRBJ1-2, with a weak D call TRBD1 (5 bases). CDR1 and CDR2 from the germline V gene are SQVTM and ANQGSEA. V lost 6 bases and J 6 bases, leaving 17 bases between the germline ends. The CDR3 has 13 amino acids. The CDR3 DNA follows: TGCAGCGTACGCGCGGGGGGATCGGATGGCTACACCTTC. Its protein is CSVRAGGSDGYTF.

The gene calls are TRBV9 and TRBJ2-2; D might be TRBD1 (6 bases). The CDR3 length is 18 residues. Per the germline V gene, CDR1 is SGDLS and CDR2 is YYNGEE. V gave up 0 bases and J gave up 0 bases, with 15 bases separating them. CDR3: CASSVGRGHDSNTGELFF. In DNA, the CDR3 is TGTGCCAGCAGCGTAGGTCGGGGACACGATTCGAACACCGGGGAGCTGTTTTTT.

The chain recombines TRBV30 with TRBJ2-3; TRBD2 is a possible D gene (5 bases). Deletions cut 4 bases from V and 5 bases from J, with 19 bases between. Per the germline V gene, CDR1 is GTSNPN and CDR2 is SVGIG (reference sequence). This CDR3 is 15 amino acids long. The DNA of the CDR3 is TGTGCCTGGACTCAACGGGGTAGCGTGGGAGATACGCAGTATTTT. This codes for CAWTQRGSVGDTQYF.

This chain links TRBV18 with TRBJ1-2; a weak D match, TRBD1 (5 bases). This CDR3 spans 13 amino acids. The V end was cut by 5 bases, the J end by 9 bases, with 16 bases between. The germline gives CDR1 KGHSH, CDR2 LQKENI. DNA for the CDR3: TGTGCCAGCTCAGTACTGGACACTCCTCGCTACACCTTC. This translates into CASSVLDTPRYTF.

The V gene is TRBV4-1, the J gene TRBJ1-1, with TRBD1 matching over 8 bases. Trimming removed 3 bases from V and 4 bases from J; junction bases left unmatched: 7. The CDR3 covers 15 residues. Germline lookup yields CDR1 MGHRA and CDR2 YSYEKL. CDR3 DNA sequence: TGCGCCAGCAGCCATAGAGGACAGGGAGGCACTGAAGCTTTCTTT. It translates to CASSHRGQGGTEAFF.

This chain uses TRBV25-1 with TRBJ1-1; tentatively, D is TRBD1 (6 bases). This CDR3 is 13 amino acids long. Germline V gives CDR1 MGHDK, CDR2 SYGVNS. Trimming shortened V by 6 bases and J by 4 bases, and 12 bases separated the two germline ends. Written as DNA, the CDR3 is TGTGCCAGCAGCCAGGGGCGGTTCACTGAAGCTTTCTTT. Translating it yields CASSQGRFTEAFF.

V usage is TRBV6-1 and J usage is TRBJ1-5; 10 bases line up with TRBD1. CDR1 is MNHNS, CDR2 SASEGT, per germline. The CDR3 runs 15 residues. J was trimmed by 7 bases and V by 6 bases; bases with no gene match: 9. The chain's CDR3 is CASRGGTGVMQPQHF. DNA for the CDR3: TGTGCCAGCAGGGGGGGGACAGGGGTCATGCAGCCCCAGCATTTT.

The chain couples TRBV6-6 to TRBJ2-3; 8 bases line up with TRBD1. The germline gives CDR1 MNHNY, CDR2 SVGAGI (reference sequence). This CDR3 is 16 amino acids long. Trimming removed 6 bases from V and 1 base from J; junction bases left unmatched: 9. The CDR3 here is CASSRTQGAGTDTQYF. The CDR3 DNA sequence: TGTGCCAGCAGCCGGACTCAGGGGGCTGGCACAGATACGCAGTATTTT.

The chain has TRBV19 and TRBJ1-6; TRBD1 matches at 7 bases. The CDR3 is made up of 14 amino acids. J gave up 7 bases and V 3 bases, and 3 bases lay outside the gene matches. CDR1 is LNHDA, CDR2 SQIVND, per germline (reference sequence). The CDR3 is CASSMGQLNSPLHF. The CDR3 nucleotides are TGTGCCAGTAGTATGGGACAGTTGAATTCACCCCTCCACTTT.

The J gene is TRBJ1-6, the V gene TRBV27, with TRBD1 matching over 8 bases. The ends lost 3 bases at V and 7 bases at J; junction bases unmatched: 5. The CDR3 has 15 residues. Looked up from germline, CDR1 is MNHEY and CDR2 is SMNVEV (reference sequence). The CDR3: CASSFRQGRNSPLHF. CDR3 in DNA: TGTGCCAGCAGTTTCCGACAGGGGAGGAATTCACCCCTCCACTTT.

In this sample, this clone turned up a few times. V and J are TRBV27 and TRBJ1-1; 7 nucleotides match TRBD1. V lost 3 bases, J lost 6 bases, and 7 bases stayed unmatched. Germline V gene data show CDR1 as MNHEY and CDR2 as SMNVEV (reference sequence). CDR3 length: 14 residues. CDR3: CASSFRQGNAEAFF. In DNA, the CDR3 is TGTGCCAGCAGTTTCAGACAGGGTAACGCTGAAGCTTTCTTT.

V and J are TRBV7-6 and TRBJ1-3, with D possibly TRBD1 on 6 matching bases. V was cut by 2 bases and J by 4 bases, with 18 bases left in between. The CDR3 is 17 amino acids. Per germline, CDR1 SGHVS and CDR2 FNYEAQ. The CDR3 region is CASSLHPAGAPGNTIYF. The DNA for the CDR3 is TGTGCCAGCAGCTTACATCCGGCGGGGGCGCCGGGAAACACCATATATTTT.

The rearrangement links TRBV6-5 to TRBJ1-2; TRBD1 is a possible D gene (6 bases). This CDR3 region has 13 residues. Germline V gene lookup returns CDR1 MNHEY and CDR2 SVGAGI. The V gene lost 2 bases and the J gene lost 6 bases, with 10 bases spanning the gap. CDR3 amino acids: CASSYRGRDGYTF. The CDR3 region has the DNA TGTGCCAGCAGTTACAGGGGGAGGGATGGCTACACCTTC.

This clone has a single count. The chain uses TRBV7-6 and TRBJ2-5; possible D gene TRBD2, 6 bases. The CDR3 consists of 15 residues. V lost 2 bases and J lost 5, with 15 bases in between. Germline CDR1 is SGHVS and CDR2 is FNYEAQ. Written as DNA, the CDR3 is TGTGCCAGCAGCTTATGGGGGGAGAGGAGGGAGACCCAGTACTTC. It encodes CASSLWGERRETQYF. Drawing the rest from reference TRBV7-6 and TRBJ2-5, the complete variable domain is GAGVSQSPRYKVTKRGQDVALRCDPISGHVSLYWYRQALGQGPEFLTYFNYEAQQDKSGLPNDRFSAERPEGSISTLTIQRTEQRDSAMYRCASSLWGERRETQYFGPGTRLLVL.

The chain combines TRBV28 with TRBJ1-5; TRBD1 agrees at 8 bases. The V and J ends lost 6 bases and 6 bases, in that order; junction bases with no gene match: 10. The CDR3 runs to 15 residues. Germline-derived CDR1 and CDR2 are MDHEN and SYDVKM. CDR3 coding DNA: TGTGCCAGCAGCCTGGACAGGGTAGTCTCTCAGCCCCAGCATTTT. Amino acids: CASSLDRVVSQPQHF.

The genes are TRBV28 and TRBJ1-2, with D possibly being TRBD1 (6 bases). The CDR3 is 13 residues long. The germline V and J ends were trimmed by 2 bases and 8 bases, with 12 bases remaining between them. CDR1 and CDR2 (germline): MDHEN, SYDVKM. Written as DNA, the CDR3 is TGTGCCAGCAGTTTACGGACAGCCGACGGCTACACCTTC. It encodes CASSLRTADGYTF.

The genes are TRBV9 and TRBJ1-2; D unresolved. Germline loops: CDR1 SGDLS, CDR2 YYNGEE. Trimming removed 5 bases at V and 3 bases at J, with 8 bases between. This CDR3 comprises 12 residues. The CDR3 DNA reads as TGTGCCAGCAGTGCAGTGGACTATGGCTACACCTTC. This gives the protein CASSAVDYGYTF.

This clone occurred a few times. CDR3 in amino acids: CASSLDGWANTEAFF. The DNA of the CDR3 is TGTGCCAGCAGTTTAGATGGTTGGGCCAACACTGAAGCTTTCTTT. The chain carries TRBV27 and TRBJ1-1; D ambiguous. The V end was cut by 2 bases, the J end by 2 bases, with 12 bases between. CDR1 is MNHEY and CDR2 is SMNVEV in the germline V gene (reference sequence). This CDR3 is 15 amino acids long.